This T cell receptor beta chain appears in the sequencing data of a study of T cells after yellow fever vaccination. General study findings and limits: After the booster, 96% of CD4 and 88% of CD8 primary-response clones were re-detected. Any FACS-sorted repertoire could hold abundant clonotypes that contaminate it from the bulk population. The secondary response was weaker but peaked faster, day 5 versus 15. A small proportion of clonotypes was detected in both the CD4 and CD8 compartments.

The count of this clonotype is one. No antigen is known for it. TCRdb passed the 5' RACE reads through MiXCR, listing each CDR3 protein once. The sample lists 150,000 to 200,000 distinct CDR3 sequences, around 10% occurring once. The specimen was CD8+ T cells sorted from PBMCs, collected 15 days after the yellow fever booster vaccination. The sequence came from a man aged 18 to 30 who received the YFV17D yellow fever vaccine.

The CDR3, as DNA: TGTGCCAGCAGTTCAACATTGAAACAGCCCCAGCATTTT. Translation: CASSSTLKQPQHF. The rearrangement uses TRBV27 and TRBJ1-5, with D unresolved. Trimming took off 4 bases at V and 7 bases at J, with 11 bases between the two ends. In germline, CDR1 is MNHEY, CDR2 SMNVEV (reference sequence). The CDR3 contains 13 residues.